Below, 4 T cell receptor beta chains from the same sample are listed, as sequenced in a study of spatial heterogeneity in lung cancer. Whole-study findings and limits: How many expanded intratumoral alpha and beta TCRs were present tracked the tumor mutation count, which was a count of nonsynonymous mutations.

Their target antigens are unknown. Specified time point: sample taken at primary tumor resection. TCRdb analysed the 5' RACE reads with MiXCR anew, one entry per CDR3 protein. The sample has some 9,800 distinct CDR3 sequences, 5% seen once. Sequenced material: lung tumor tissue, taken at surgery. These receptors were taken from a female donor with early-stage non-small cell lung cancer.

The rearrangement links TRBV3-1 to TRBJ2-5; D is possibly TRBD1 (5 bases). The CDR3 is 15 residues long. The germline V and J ends were trimmed by 4 bases and 7 bases, with 19 bases remaining between them. Germline loops: CDR1 LGHDT, CDR2 YNNKEL (reference sequence). CDR3 nucleotide sequence: TGTGCCAGCAGCCCCGACCTCCAGGGAAGCGTGACCCAGTACTTC. It encodes CASSPDLQGSVTQYF.

As regards this clonotype: This may be a read error: a much more frequent sequence differs by one nucleotide. CDR3 bases: TGTGCCACCACCCCGGGAAACTCCTACAAGGAGCAGTTCTTC. Amino acids: CATTPGNSYKEQFF. The chain joins TRBV28 to TRBJ2-1; D possibly corresponds to TRBD2 (5 bases). Germline V gives CDR1 MDHEN, CDR2 SYDVKM. The CDR3 length is 14 residues.

The J gene is TRBJ1-1, the V gene TRBV5-4; tentatively, D is TRBD1 (5 bases). Germline CDR1 reads SGHNT; CDR2 reads YYREEE (reference sequence). V lost 4 bases and J lost 1, with 11 bases in between. This CDR3 contains 14 residues. The CDR3 coding sequence is TGTGCCAGCAGCGGTCCGGGGCCGAACACTGAAGCTTTCTTT. Its translation is CASSGPGPNTEAFF.

This clonotype is judged large. The chain carries TRBV29-1 and TRBJ2-1; D is possibly TRBD1 (5 bases). V lost 6 bases and J 7 bases, leaving 10 bases between the germline ends. The germline V gene encodes CDR1 SQVTM and CDR2 ANQGSEA. The CDR3 is 11 amino acids. The CDR3 region is CSVATGNEQFF. CDR3 coding DNA: TGCAGCGTCGCTACAGGAAATGAGCAGTTCTTC.